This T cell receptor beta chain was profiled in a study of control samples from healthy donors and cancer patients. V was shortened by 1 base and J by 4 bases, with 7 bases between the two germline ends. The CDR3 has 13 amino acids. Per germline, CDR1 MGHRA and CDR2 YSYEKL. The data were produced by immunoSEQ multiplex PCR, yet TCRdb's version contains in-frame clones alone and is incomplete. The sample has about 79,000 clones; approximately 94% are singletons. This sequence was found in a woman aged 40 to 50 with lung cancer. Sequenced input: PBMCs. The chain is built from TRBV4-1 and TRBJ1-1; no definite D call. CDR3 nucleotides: TGCGCCAGCAGCCAAGGTTCGGTCACTGAAGCTTTCTTT. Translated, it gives CASSQGSVTEAFF.